What follows describes a single TCR beta chain. The antigen is unknown. CDR1 is DFQATT and CDR2 is SNEGSKA in the germline V gene (reference sequence). The CDR3 has 14 residues. V was clipped by 5 bases and J by 5 bases; unmatched bases: 8. Overall study results and limits: The TCR gene usage of tumor memory CD4+ T cells clustered together with blood and lymph node memory CD4+ cells and with lymph node naive CD4+ cells.

Constant-region reverse primers amplified full-length variable regions, followed by semi-nested Nested Universal Primer A PCR. TCRdb re-called the 5' RACE reads with MiXCR, one entry per CDR3 protein. The table includes tens of thousands of distinct CDR3 sequences, approximately 24% detected once. Purified naive CD4+ T cells were depleted of CD25+ Tregs. The chain links TRBV20-1 to TRBJ2-5, with 10 bases identical to TRBD2. The clonotype originates from a female donor with breast cancer. Sequences were obtained from tumor-infiltrating naive CD4+ T cells sorted from the breast tumor. Specified subset: naive CD4+ T cells, CD4+CD45RA+CD25-. This chain's CDR3 is CSADSSGSRETQYF. In nucleotides, the CDR3 is TGCAGTGCTGACTCTAGCGGGAGTCGGGAGACCCAGTACTTC.